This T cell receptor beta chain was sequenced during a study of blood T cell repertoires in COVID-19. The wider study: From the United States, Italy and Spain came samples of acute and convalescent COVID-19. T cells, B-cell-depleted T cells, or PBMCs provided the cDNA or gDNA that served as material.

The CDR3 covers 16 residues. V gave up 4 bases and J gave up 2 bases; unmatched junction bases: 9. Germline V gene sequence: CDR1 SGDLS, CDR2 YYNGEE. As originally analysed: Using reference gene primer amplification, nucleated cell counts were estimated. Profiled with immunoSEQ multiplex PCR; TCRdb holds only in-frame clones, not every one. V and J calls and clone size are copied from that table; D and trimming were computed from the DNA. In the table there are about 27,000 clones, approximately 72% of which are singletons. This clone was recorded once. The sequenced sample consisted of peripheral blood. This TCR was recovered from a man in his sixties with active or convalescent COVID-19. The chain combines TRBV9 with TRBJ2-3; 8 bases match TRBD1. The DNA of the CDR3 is TGTGCCAGCAGCTTCCGGACAGGGACTTACACAGATACGCAGTATTTT. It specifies CASSFRTGTYTDTQYF.